This T cell receptor (beta chain) emerged from a study of shared clonotypes between healthy human individuals. V gave up 6 bases and J gave up 6 bases, with 14 bases separating them. The CDR3 has 14 residues. Germline V gene lookup returns CDR1 MNHEY and CDR2 SVGAGI. Genomic DNA belonging to each subset was distributed in equal measure over several immunoSEQ plates. The repertoire was sequenced with immunoSEQ multiplex PCR; TCRdb's copy has only in-frame clones and lacks some. The sample comprises about 2.4 million clones, approximately 93% of which are singletons, and 0.36% rests with the top ten. Sequencing used naive CD4+ T cells from PBMCs. Subset specified: CD45RA+ positively selected. The chain employs TRBV6-5 and TRBJ1-4, with D perhaps matching TRBD1 (5 bases). This sequence originates from a man aged 18-30 years in good health. Some clones in this sample may be carry-over from other donors' samples. CDR3 coding DNA: TGTGCCAGCAGCTCCCGGGACCGTGATGAAAAACTGTTTTTT. Its protein is CASSSRDRDEKLFF.